This TCR beta chain was captured in a study of blood T cells in healthy people across ages. This clonotype has more than one count but fewer than ten. One junction end does not reproduce the germline sequence, and a read error may be involved. Per the germline V gene, CDR1 is LGHNA and CDR2 is YSLEER. This CDR3 spans 18 amino acids. Sample-barcoded 5' priming and a J-beta primer mix drove a second PCR of roughly 6 to 12 cycles. TCRdb used MiXCR to reprocess the 5' RACE reads, holding one entry per CDR3 protein. The table records roughly 800,000 distinct CDR3 sequences, approximately 25% of them present only once. These data also formed part of another study, on T cells of mothers and their children.

Sequencing was carried out using blood. The receptor's source is a boy between 10 and 17 years old in good health. The chain is built from TRBV4-3 and TRBJ2-4, with 7 bases identical to TRBD2. CDR3 sequence reads: CTSSQDLGRAVAKNIQYF. The CDR3 region has the DNA TGCACCAGCAGCCAAGATCTGGGGAGGGCCGTTGCCAAAAACATTCAGTACTTC.